This T cell receptor beta chain was sequenced in a study of blood T cell repertoires in COVID-19. Across the study: T cells, B-cell-depleted T cells, or PBMCs provided the cDNA or gDNA that served as material.

As originally analysed: Nucleated cell number was recorded as an estimate derived from reference gene primer amplification. Only in-frame clones appear in the TCRdb table, and some are missing; sequencing was by immunoSEQ multiplex PCR. V and J calls and clone size are as listed in that table; D and trimming were resolved from the DNA. The top ten clones hold approximately 5.1% of a sample with just under 65,000 clones, over 60% of them seen once. The CDR3 sequence is 10 residues long. Trimming cost V 6 bases and J 3 bases, with 2 bases left between them. In germline, CDR1 is MGHDK, CDR2 SYGVNS. This TCR came from a human donor in a cohort sampled during active COVID-19. The chain has TRBV25-1 and TRBJ2-5; D ambiguous. The sequenced sample was peripheral blood. The CDR3 DNA reads as TGTGCCAGCAGCAAAGAGACCCAGTACTTC. Amino acid sequence: CASSKETQYF.